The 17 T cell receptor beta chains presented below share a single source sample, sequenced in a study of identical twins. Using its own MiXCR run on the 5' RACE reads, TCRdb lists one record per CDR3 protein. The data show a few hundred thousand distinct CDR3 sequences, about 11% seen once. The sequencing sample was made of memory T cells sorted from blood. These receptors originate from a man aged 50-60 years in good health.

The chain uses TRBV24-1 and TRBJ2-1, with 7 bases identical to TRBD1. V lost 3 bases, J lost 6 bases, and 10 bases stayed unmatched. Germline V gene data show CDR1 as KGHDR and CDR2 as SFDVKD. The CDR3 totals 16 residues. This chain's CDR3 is CATSDERDSGRNEQFF. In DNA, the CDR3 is TGTGCCACCAGTGATGAACGGGACAGTGGGCGCAATGAGCAGTTCTTC.

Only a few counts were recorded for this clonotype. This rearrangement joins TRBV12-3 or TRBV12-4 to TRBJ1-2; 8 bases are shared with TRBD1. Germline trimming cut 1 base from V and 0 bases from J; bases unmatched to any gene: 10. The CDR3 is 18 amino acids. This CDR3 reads CASSLVGRGLLANYGYTF. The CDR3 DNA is TGTGCCAGCAGTTTAGTCGGCAGGGGGCTATTGGCTAACTATGGCTACACCTTC.

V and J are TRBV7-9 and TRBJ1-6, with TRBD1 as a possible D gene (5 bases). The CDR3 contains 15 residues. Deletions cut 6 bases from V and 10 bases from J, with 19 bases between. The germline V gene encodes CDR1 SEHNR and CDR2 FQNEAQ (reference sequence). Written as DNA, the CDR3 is TGTGCCAGCAGACTCACCGGGCCCCCAGGGTCACCCCTCCACTTT. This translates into CASRLTGPPGSPLHF.

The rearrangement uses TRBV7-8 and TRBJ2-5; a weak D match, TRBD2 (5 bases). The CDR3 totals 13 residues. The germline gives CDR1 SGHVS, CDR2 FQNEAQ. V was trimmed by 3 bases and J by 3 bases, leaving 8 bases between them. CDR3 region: CASSFRDEETQYF. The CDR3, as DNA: TGTGCCAGCAGCTTCCGGGATGAAGAGACCCAGTACTTC. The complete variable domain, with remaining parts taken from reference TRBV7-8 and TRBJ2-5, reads GAGVSQSPRYKVAKRGQDVALRCDPISGHVSLFWYQQALGQGPEFLTYFQNEAQLDKSGLPSDRFFAERPEGSVSTLKIQRTQQEDSAVYLCASSFRDEETQYFGPGTRLLVL.

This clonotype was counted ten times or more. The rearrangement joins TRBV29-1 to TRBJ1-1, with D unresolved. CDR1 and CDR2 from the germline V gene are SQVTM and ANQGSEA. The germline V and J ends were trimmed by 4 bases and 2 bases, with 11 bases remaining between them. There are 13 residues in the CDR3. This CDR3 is CSVAQTGNTEAFF. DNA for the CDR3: TGCAGCGTTGCCCAGACCGGAAACACTGAAGCTTTCTTT.

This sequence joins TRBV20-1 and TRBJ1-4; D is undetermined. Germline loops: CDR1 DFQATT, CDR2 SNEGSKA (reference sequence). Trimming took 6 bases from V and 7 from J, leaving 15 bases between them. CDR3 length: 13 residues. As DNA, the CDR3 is TGCAGTGCCACCCTAGCTGGTCGTGAAAAACTGTTTTTT. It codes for CSATLAGREKLFF.

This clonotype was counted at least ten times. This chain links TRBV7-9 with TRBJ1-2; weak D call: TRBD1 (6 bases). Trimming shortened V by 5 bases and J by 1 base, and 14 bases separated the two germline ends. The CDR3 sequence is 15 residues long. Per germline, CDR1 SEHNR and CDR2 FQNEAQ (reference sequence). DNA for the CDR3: TGTGCCAGCAGCCGCGGAGGGGGGGTTAACTATGGCTACACCTTC. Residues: CASSRGGGVNYGYTF.

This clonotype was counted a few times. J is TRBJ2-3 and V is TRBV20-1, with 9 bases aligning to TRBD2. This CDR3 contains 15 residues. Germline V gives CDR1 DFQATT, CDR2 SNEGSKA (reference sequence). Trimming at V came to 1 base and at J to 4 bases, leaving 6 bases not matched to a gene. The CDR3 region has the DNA TGCAGTGCTAGAGTAGGGACTAGCTGGGCAGATACGCAGTATTTT. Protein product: CSARVGTSWADTQYF.

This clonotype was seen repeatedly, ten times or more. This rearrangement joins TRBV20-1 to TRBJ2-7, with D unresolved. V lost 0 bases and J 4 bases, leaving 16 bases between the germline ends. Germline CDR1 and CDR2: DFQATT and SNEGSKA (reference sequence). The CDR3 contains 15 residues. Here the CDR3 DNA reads TGCAGTGCTAGAGATTTAACGGGCCGGATTTACGAGCAGTACTTC. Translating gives CSARDLTGRIYEQYF.

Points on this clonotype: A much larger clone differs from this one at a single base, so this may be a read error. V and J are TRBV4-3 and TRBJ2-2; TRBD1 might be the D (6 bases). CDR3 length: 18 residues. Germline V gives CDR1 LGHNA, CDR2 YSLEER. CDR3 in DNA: TGCGTCAGCAGCCAAGATCTCGTAGGTGGGGGCTTCACCGGGGAGCTGTTTTTT. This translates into CVSSQDLVGGGFTGELFF.

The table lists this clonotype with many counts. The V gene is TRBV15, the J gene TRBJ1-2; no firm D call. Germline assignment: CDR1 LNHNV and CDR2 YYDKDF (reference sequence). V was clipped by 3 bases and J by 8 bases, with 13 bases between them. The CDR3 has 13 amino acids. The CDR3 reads CATSRDLTEGYTF. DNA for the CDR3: TGTGCCACCAGCAGGGACCTGACCGAAGGCTACACCTTC.

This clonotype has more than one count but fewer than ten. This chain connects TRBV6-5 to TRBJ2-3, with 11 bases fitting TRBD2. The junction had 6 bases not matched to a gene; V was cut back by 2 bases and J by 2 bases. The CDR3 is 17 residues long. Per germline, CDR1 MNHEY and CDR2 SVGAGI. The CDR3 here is CASSYPKLAGDTDTQYF. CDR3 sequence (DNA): TGTGCCAGCAGTTACCCTAAACTAGCGGGGGACACAGATACGCAGTATTTT.

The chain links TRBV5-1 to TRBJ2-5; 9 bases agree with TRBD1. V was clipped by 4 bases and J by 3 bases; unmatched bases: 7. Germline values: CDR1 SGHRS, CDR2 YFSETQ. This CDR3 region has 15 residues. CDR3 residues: CASSPVGTGKETQYF. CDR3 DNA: TGCGCCAGCAGCCCGGTGGGGACAGGGAAAGAGACCCAGTACTTC.

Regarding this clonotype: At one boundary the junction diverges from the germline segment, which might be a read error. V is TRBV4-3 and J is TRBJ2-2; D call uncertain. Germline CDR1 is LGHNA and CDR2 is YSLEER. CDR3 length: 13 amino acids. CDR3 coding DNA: TGCGCCAGCAGCCTGGCCTACACCTGGGAGCTGTTTTTT. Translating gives CASSLAYTWELFF.

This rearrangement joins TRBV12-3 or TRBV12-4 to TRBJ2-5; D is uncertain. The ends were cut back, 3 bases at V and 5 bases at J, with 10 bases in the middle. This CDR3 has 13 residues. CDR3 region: CASSLGMRETQYF. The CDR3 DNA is TGTGCCAGCAGTTTGGGCATGCGCGAGACCCAGTACTTC.

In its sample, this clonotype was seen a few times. In DNA form, the CDR3 reads TGCGCCAGCAGCTTTCCGACAGGGGCCAACGAGCAGTACTTC. Translating gives CASSFPTGANEQYF. J is TRBJ2-7 and V is TRBV5-1, with 8 bases aligning to TRBD1. The V segment lost 2 bases and the J segment 5 bases; nucleotides outside the gene matches: 6. The V gene's germline CDR1 is SGHRS and CDR2 YFSETQ. This CDR3 is built from 14 residues. The whole variable domain, remainder taken from reference TRBV5-1 and TRBJ2-7, is KAGVTQTPRYLIKTRGQQVTLSCSPISGHRSVSWYQQTPGQGLQFLFEYFSETQRNKGNFPGRFSGRQFSNSRSEMNVSTLELGDSALYLCASSFPTGANEQYFGPGTRLTVT.

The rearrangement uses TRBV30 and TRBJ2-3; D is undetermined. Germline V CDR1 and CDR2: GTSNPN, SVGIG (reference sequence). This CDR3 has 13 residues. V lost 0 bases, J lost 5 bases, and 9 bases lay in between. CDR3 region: CAWSVHERDTQYF. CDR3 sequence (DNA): TGTGCCTGGAGTGTACATGAGCGAGATACGCAGTATTTT.